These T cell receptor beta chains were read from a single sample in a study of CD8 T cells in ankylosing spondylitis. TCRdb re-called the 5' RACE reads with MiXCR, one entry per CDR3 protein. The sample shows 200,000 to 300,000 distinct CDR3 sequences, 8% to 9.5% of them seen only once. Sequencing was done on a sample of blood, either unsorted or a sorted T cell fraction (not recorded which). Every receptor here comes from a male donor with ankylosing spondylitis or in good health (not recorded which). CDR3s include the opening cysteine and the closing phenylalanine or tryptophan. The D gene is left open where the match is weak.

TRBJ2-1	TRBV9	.	CASSPTSVGLSYNEQFF
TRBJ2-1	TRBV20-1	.	CSAAKLDEQFF
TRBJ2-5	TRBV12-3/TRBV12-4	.	CASSFGDAGQETQYF
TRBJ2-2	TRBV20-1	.	CSARDRVGNTGELFF
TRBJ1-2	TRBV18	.	CASSPPVGSYGYTF
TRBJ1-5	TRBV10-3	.	CATRRVQDQPQHF
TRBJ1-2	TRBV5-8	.	CASSYRTGRANYGYTF
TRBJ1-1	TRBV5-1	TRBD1	CASSVDRGSVTEAFF
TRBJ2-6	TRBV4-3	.	CASSPRQDTGANVLTF
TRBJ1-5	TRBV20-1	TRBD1	CSARGVQGADQPQHF
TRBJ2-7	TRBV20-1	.	CSARDGGLLIYEQYF
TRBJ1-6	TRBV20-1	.	CSARGGSATFSPLHF
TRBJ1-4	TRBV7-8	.	CASRPGRINEKLFF
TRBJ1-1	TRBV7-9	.	CASSPKGHQQAFF
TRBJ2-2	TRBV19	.	CASRAGSLNTGELFF
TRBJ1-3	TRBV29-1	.	CSVLGAGNTIYF
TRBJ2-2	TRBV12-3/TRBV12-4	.	CASSLGPENTGELFF
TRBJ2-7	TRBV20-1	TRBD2	CSASRSPSGTYEQYF
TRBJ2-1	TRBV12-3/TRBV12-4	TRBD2	CASSPGLASGNEQFF
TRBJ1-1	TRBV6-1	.	CASSITGRDTEAFF
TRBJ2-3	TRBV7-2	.	CASSYSGFWADTQYF
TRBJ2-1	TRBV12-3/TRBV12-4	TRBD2	CASSLAPGTSGTPYNEQFF
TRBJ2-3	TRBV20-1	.	CSARRGFGTQYF
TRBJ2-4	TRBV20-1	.	CSARLGGDIQYF
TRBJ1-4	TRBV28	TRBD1	CASSSFRGRGNEKLFF
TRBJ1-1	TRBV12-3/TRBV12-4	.	CASTLGGAEAFF
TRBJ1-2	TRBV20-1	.	CSAKGEDPNYGYTF